Sequencing of this TCR beta chain was carried out in a study of T cells in women clearing cervical HPV infection. This CDR3 region has 12 residues. V was cut by 2 bases and J by 8 bases, with 9 bases left in between. Germline loops: CDR1 DFQATT, CDR2 SNEGSKA (reference sequence). Measured with immunoSEQ multiplex PCR; TCRdb has only the in-frame clones, and not every one. The sample features more than 40,000 clones, with 0.98% in its top ten. To note about this clone: The CDR3 end falls 3 residues outside the read, so it is completed with the germline J gene.

The source material was blood buffy coat. The sequence derives from a woman between 18 and 70 years old with a cervical HPV16 infection that either progressed to CIN3+ or cleared (not recorded which). The genes are TRBV20-1 and TRBJ1-4, with D unclear. The CDR3 reads CSARNIGEKLFF. The CDR3 bases that were read are TGCAGTGCTAGAAACATAGGGGAAAAA.